The source of this TCR beta chain is a study of yellow fever vaccine responses in identical twins. In regard to this clonotype: No antigen is known for it.

TCRdb processed the RT-PCR reads anew with MiXCR; each CDR3 protein has one entry. The profile shows approximately 16,000 distinct CDR3 sequences, around 83% of them singletons. General observations from the study: Twins reportedly appeared to share part of their vaccine T cell response while keeping part individual.

Germline CDR1 is SNHLY and CDR2 is FYNNEI. The germline V and J ends were trimmed by 11 bases and 4 bases, with 17 bases remaining between them. The length of the CDR3 is 13 residues. The clonotype originates from a woman under 30 who received the yellow fever vaccine. The rearrangement links TRBV2 to TRBJ1-1, with D perhaps TRBD1 (5 bases). The sequenced sample was T cells from blood (PBMCs), unsorted or a sorted subset (not recorded which), obtained before or after yellow fever vaccination (not recorded which). The CDR3: CAPSGGASTEAFF. The CDR3 nucleotides are TGTGCCCCCAGCGGAGGGGCCAGCACTGAAGCTTTCTTT.